This T cell receptor (beta chain) was found in a study of T cells in Graves' hyperthyroidism and ophthalmopathy. Study details: Pretreatment peripheral blood was obtained at initial diagnosis.

This clonotype was counted at least ten times. Absence of ophthalmopathy progression within 18 months defined stable Graves' hyperthyroidism. From RNA transcripts, TCR beta CDR3 regions were amplified. RT-PCR in the first round (using the HTBI primer set) targeted the TCR CDR3. TCRdb called the multiplex PCR reads again in MiXCR, with one record for every CDR3 protein. The table has some 350,000 distinct CDR3 sequences, 25% seen once. The CDR3 loop spans 11 amino acids. CDR1 and CDR2 (germline): MDHEN, SYDVKM. The sequence was obtained from a man aged 50 or older with Graves' hyperthyroidism. The genes are TRBV28 and TRBJ2-5, with a tentative D call TRBD1 (5 bases). The J call may not be correct, given that the DNA end is closer to TRBJ2-3. Sequencing was carried out using blood. The CDR3 nucleotides read TGTGCCAGCAGTAGCCAGGGTACGCAGTATTTT. This translates into CASSSQGTQYF.